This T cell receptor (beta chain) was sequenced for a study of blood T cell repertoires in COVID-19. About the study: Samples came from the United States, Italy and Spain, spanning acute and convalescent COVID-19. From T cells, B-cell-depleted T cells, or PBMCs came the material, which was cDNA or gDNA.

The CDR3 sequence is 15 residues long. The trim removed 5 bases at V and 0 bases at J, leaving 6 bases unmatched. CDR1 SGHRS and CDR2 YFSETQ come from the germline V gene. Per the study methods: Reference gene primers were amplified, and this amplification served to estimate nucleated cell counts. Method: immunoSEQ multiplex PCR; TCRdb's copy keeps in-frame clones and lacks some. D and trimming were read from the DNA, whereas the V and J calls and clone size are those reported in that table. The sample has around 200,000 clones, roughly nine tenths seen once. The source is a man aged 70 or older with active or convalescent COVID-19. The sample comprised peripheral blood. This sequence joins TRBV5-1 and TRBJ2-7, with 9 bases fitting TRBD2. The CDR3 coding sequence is TGCGCCAGCAGGTTAGGACTAGCGAACTCCTACGAGCAGTACTTC. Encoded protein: CASRLGLANSYEQYF.